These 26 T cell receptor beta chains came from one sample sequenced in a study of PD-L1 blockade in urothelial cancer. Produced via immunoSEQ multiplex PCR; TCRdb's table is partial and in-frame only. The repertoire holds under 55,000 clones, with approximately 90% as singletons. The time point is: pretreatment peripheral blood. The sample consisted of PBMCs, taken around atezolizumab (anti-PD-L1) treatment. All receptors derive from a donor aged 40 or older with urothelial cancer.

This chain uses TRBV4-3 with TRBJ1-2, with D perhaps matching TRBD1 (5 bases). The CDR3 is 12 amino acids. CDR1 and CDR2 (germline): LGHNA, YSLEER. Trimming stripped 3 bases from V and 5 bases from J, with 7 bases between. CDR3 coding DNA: TGCGCCAGCAGCCACGACAGTTATGGCTACACCTTC. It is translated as CASSHDSYGYTF.

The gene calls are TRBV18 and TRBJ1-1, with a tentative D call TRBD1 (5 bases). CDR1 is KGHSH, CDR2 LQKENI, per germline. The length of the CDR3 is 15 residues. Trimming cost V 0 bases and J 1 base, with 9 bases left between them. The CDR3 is CASSPPAGRNTEAFF. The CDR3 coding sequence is TGTGCCAGCTCACCACCGGCGGGGCGGAACACTGAAGCTTTCTTT.

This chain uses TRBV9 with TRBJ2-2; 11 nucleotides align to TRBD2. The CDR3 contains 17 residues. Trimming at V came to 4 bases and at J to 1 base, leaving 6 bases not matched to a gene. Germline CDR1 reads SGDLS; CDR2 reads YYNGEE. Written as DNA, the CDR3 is TGTGCCAGCAGCCCGAGAGGGACTAGCGGGAACACCGGGGAGCTGTTTTTT. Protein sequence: CASSPRGTSGNTGELFF.

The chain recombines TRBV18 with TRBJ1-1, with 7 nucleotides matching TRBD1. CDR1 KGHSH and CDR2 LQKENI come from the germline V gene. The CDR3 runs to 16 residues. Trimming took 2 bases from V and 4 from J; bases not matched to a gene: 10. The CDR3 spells CASSPTSGGGSTEAFF. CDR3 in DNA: TGTGCCAGCTCACCAACCTCAGGGGGTGGGAGCACTGAAGCTTTCTTT.

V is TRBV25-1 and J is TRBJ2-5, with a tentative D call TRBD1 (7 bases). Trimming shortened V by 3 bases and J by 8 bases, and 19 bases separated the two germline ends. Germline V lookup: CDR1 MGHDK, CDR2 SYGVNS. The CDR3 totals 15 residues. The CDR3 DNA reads TGTGCCAGCAGTGAGAGACAGGGAGGCTTTGATACCCAGTACTTC. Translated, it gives CASSERQGGFDTQYF.

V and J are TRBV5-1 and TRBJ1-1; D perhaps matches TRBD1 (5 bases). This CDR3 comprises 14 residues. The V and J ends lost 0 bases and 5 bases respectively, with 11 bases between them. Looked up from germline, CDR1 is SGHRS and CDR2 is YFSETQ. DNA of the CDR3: TGCGCCAGCAGCTTGGGGGGGGAGGGGACTGAAGCTTTCTTT. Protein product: CASSLGGEGTEAFF.

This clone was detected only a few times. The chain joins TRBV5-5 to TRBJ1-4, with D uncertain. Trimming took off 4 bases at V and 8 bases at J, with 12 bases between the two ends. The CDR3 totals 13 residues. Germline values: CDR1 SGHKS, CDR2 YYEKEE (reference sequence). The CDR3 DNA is TGTGCCAGCAGCCCTTACAGCGGGGAAAAACTGTTTTTT. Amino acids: CASSPYSGEKLFF.

The CDR3 sequence: CASSLERGGETQYF. The CDR3 coding sequence is TGTGCCAGCAGTTTAGAGAGGGGGGGAGAGACCCAGTACTTC. This chain links TRBV27 with TRBJ2-5; perhaps TRBD2 as D (7 bases). Germline CDR1 reads MNHEY; CDR2 reads SMNVEV (reference sequence). The V end lost 2 bases, the J end lost 4 bases, and 11 bases lay between the germline ends. The CDR3 extends over 14 amino acids.

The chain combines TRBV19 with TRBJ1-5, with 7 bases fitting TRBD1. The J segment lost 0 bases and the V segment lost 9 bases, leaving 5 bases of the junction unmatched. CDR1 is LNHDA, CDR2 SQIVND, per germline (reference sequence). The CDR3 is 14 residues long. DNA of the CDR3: TGTGCCAGCTCGGGACAGAATAGCAATCAGCCCCAGCATTTT. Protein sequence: CASSGQNSNQPQHF.

CDR3 protein: CASSPGLARHEQFF. The CDR3, as DNA: TGTGCCAGCAGCCCCGGACTAGCGCGTCATGAGCAGTTCTTC. The V gene is TRBV6-5, the J gene TRBJ2-1, with 9 bases lining up with TRBD2. From germline, CDR1 is MNHEY and CDR2 SVGAGI. This CDR3 is built from 14 residues. Losses at the gene ends were 6 bases for V and 8 bases for J; bases not matched to a gene: 8.

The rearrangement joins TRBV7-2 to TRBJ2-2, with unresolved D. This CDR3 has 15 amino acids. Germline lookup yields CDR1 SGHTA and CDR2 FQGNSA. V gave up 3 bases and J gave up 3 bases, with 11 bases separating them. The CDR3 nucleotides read TGTGCCAGCAGCTTGGGTGGAGACCACACCGGGGAGCTGTTTTTT. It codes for CASSLGGDHTGELFF.

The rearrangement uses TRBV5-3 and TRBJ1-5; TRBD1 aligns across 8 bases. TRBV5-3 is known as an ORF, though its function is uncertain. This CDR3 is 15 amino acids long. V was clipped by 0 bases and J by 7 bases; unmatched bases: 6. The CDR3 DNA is TGTGCCAGAAGCTTGGGGCAGGGGGCGGACCAGCCCCAGCATTTT. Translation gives CARSLGQGADQPQHF.

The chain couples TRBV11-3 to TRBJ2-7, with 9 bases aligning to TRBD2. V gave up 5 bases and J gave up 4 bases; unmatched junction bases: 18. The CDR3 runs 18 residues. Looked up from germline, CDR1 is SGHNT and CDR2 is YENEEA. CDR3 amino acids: CASSPRGSGSFGGYEQYF. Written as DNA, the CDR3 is TGTGCCAGCAGCCCCCGGGGTAGCGGGAGCTTCGGGGGTTACGAGCAGTACTTC.

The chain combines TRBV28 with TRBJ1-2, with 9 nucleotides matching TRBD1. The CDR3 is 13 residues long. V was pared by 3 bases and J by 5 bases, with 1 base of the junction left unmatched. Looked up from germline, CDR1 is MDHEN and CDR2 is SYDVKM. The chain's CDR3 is CASSLTGGYGYTF. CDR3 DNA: TGTGCCAGCAGTTTGACAGGGGGTTATGGCTACACCTTC.

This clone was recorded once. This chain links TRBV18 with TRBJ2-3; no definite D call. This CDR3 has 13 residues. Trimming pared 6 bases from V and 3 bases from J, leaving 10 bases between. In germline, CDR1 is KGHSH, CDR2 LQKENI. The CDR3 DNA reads TGTGCCAGCTCCCCCAGGCTTACAGATACGCAGTATTTT. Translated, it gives CASSPRLTDTQYF.

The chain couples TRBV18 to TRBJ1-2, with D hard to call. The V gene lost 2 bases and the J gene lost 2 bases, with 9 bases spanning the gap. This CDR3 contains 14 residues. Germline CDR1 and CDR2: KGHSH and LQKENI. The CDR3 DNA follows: TGTGCCAGCTCACCATCGCAGGAAAACTATGGCTACACCTTC. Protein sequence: CASSPSQENYGYTF.

The CDR3 region is CASSMMAMGAPQPFF. DNA of the CDR3: TGTGCCAGTAGTATGATGGCGATGGGGGCTCCCCAGCCTTTCTTT. This chain connects TRBV19 to TRBJ1-1, with D possibly being TRBD1 (6 bases). Germline V gene lookup returns CDR1 LNHDA and CDR2 SQIVND (reference sequence). This CDR3 region has 15 residues. V lost 3 bases and J lost 12, with 23 bases in between.

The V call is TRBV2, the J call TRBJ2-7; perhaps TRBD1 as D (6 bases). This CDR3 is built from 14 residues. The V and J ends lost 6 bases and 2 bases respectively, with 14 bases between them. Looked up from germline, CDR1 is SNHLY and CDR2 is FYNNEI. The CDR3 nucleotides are TGTGCCAGCAGCCCCGGGACATCGCCCTACGAGCAGTACTTC. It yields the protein CASSPGTSPYEQYF. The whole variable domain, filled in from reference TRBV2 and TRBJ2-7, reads EPEVTQTPSHQVTQMGQEVILRCVPISNHLYFYWYRQILGQKVEFLVSFYNNEISEKSEIFDDQFSVERPDGSNFTLKIRSTKLEDSAMYFCASSPGTSPYEQYFGPGTRLTVT.

CDR3 in DNA: TGTGCCAGCAGCTTATTTACCGGGTACTCCTACGAGCAGTACTTC. Amino acid sequence: CASSLFTGYSYEQYF. The chain links TRBV7-9 to TRBJ2-7; D gene uncertain. The CDR3 is made up of 15 amino acids. The V gene's germline CDR1 is SEHNR and CDR2 FQNEAQ (reference sequence). V lost 2 bases, J lost 0 bases, and 11 bases lay in between.

CDR3 DNA: TGCGCCAGCAGCTTGGGGGGACAGTCCCAAGAGACCCAGTACTTC. It is translated as CASSLGGQSQETQYF. The chain employs TRBV5-1 and TRBJ2-5; 7 nucleotides match TRBD1. The CDR3 consists of 15 residues. V shed 0 bases, J shed 1 base, and the junction held 3 bases outside the gene matches. Germline-derived CDR1 and CDR2 are SGHRS and YFSETQ.

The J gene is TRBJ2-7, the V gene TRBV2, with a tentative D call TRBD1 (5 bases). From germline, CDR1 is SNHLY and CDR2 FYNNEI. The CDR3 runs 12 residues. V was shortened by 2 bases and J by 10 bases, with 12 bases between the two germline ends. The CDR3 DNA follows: TGTGCCAGCAGTGAAAGGGGTTCGTCCCAGTACTTC. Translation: CASSERGSSQYF.

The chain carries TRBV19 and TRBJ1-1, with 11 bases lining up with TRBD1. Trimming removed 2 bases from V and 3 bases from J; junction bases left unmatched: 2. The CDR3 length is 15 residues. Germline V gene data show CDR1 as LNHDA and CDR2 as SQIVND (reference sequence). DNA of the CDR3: TGTGCCAGTAGTATATGGGGACAGGGGGACACTGAAGCTTTCTTT. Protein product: CASSIWGQGDTEAFF. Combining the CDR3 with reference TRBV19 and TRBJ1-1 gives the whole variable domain DGGITQSPKYLFRKEGQNVTLSCEQNLNHDAMYWYRQDPGQGLRLIYYSQIVNDFQKGDIAEGYSVSREKKESFPLTVTSAQKNPTAFYLCASSIWGQGDTEAFFGQGTRLTVV.

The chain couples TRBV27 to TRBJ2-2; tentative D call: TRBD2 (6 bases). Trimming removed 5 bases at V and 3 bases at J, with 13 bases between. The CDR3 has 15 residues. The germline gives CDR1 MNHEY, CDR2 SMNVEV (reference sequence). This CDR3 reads CASSPRDGHTGELFF. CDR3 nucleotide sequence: TGTGCCAGCAGTCCGCGGGACGGTCACACCGGGGAGCTGTTTTTT.

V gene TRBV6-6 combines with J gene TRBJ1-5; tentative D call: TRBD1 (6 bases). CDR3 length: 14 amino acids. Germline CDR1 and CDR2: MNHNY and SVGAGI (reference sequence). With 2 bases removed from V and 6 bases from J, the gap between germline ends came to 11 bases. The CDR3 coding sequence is TGTGCCAGCAGTTACCCAGGGGATGGTCAGCCCCAGCATTTT. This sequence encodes CASSYPGDGQPQHF.

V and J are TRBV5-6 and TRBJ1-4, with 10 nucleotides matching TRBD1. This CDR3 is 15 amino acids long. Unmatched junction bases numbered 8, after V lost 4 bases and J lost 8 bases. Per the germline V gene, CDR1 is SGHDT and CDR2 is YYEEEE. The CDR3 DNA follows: TGTGCCAGCAGCCAGGACAGGGGGTTCGACGAAAAACTGTTTTTT. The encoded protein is CASSQDRGFDEKLFF.

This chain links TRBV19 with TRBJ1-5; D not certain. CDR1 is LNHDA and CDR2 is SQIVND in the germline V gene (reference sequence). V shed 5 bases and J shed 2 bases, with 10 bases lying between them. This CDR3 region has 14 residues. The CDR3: CASSVAEGNQPQHF. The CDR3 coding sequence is TGTGCCAGTAGTGTGGCCGAGGGCAATCAGCCCCAGCATTTT.